This T cell receptor (beta chain) was obtained from a study of response to subunit inactivated influenza vaccine. There are a few counts of this clonotype. What it binds is unknown. TCRdb itself ran the RT-PCR reads through MiXCR, one entry per CDR3 protein. The sample holds around 470,000 distinct CDR3 sequences, 6% to 9% seen once. Germline-derived CDR1 and CDR2 are SGHRS and YFSETQ. V was clipped by 4 bases and J by 0 bases; unmatched bases: 6. CDR3 length: 16 amino acids. Study outcomes and limitations: Authors proposed each seasonal influenza vaccination draws in few new T cells.

This receptor was identified in a man aged 45 to 75 who received an inactivated influenza vaccine. The chain employs TRBV5-1 and TRBJ1-3, with 8 bases fitting TRBD1. This specimen was PBMCs from blood, taken less than 30 months after vaccination. CDR3 sequence reads: CASSIGTGNSGNTIYF. The CDR3 nucleotides are TGCGCCAGCAGCATCGGGACAGGTAACTCTGGAAACACCATATATTTT.